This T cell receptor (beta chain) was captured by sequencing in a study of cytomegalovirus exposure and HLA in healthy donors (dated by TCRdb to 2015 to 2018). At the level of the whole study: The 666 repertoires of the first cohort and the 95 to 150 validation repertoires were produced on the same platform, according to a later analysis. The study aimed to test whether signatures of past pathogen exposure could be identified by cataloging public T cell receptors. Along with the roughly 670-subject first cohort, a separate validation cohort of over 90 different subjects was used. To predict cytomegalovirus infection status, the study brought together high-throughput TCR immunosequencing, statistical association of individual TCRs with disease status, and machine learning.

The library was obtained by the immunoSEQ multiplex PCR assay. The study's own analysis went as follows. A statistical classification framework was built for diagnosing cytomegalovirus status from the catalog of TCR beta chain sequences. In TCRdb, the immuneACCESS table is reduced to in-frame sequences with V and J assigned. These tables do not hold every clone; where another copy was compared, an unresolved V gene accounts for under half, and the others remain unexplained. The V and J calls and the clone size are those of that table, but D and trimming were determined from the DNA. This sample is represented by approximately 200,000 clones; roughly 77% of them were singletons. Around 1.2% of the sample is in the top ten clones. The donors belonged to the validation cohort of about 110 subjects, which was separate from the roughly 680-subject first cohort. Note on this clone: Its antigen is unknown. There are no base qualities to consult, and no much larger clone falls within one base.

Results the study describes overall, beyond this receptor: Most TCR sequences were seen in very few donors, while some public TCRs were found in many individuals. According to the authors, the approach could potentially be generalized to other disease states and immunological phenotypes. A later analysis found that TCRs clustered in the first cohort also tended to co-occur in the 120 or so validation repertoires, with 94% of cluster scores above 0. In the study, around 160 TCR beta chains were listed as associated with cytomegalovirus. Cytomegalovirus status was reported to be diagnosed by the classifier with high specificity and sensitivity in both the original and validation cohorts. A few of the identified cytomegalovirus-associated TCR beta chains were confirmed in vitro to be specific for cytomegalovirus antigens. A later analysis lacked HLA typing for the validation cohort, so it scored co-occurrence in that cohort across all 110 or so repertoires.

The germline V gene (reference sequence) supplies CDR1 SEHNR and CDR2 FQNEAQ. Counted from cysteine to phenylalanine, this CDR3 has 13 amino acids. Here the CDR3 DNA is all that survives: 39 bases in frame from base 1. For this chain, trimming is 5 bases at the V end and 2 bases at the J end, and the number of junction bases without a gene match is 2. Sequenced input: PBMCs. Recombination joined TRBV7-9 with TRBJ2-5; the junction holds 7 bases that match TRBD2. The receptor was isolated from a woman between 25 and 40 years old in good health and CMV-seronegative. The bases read TGTGCCAGCAGCGGTAGCGGGCAAGAGACCCAGTACTTC. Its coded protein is CASSGSGQETQYF.